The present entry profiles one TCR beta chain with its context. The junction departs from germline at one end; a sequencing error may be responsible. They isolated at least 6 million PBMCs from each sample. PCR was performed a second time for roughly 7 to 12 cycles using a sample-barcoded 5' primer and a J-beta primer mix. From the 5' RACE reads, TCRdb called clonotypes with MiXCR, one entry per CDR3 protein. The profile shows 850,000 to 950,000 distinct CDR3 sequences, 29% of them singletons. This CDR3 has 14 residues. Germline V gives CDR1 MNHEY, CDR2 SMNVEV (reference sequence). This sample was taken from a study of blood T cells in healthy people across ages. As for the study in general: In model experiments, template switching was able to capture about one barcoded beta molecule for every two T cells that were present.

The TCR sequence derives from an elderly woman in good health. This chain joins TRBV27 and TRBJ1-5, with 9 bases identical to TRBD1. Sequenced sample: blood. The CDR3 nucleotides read TGTGTCAGCAGATCACAGGGGGCTGGTCAGCCCCAGCATTTT. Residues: CVSRSQGAGQPQHF.